One sample yielded the 4 T cell receptor beta chains listed below, sequenced in a study of blood T cell repertoires in COVID-19. The data were produced by immunoSEQ multiplex PCR, yet TCRdb's version contains in-frame clones alone and is incomplete. This table holds tens of thousands of clones, 80% to 90% found once. The source material was peripheral blood. The receptors originated from an elderly man with acute or convalescent COVID-19.

V usage is TRBV10-1 and J usage is TRBJ1-2; D uncertain. Germline V gene lookup returns CDR1 WNHNN and CDR2 SYGVQD (reference sequence). V was cut by 2 bases and J by 4 bases, with 5 bases left in between. The CDR3 is 12 residues long. The CDR3 protein is CASSEGSYGYTF. CDR3 nucleotide sequence: TGCGCCAGCAGTGAGGGCTCCTATGGCTACACCTTC.

This clone was picked up a small number of times. The genes are TRBV7-6 and TRBJ1-4; weak D call: TRBD1 (5 bases). The V and J ends lost 4 bases and 3 bases respectively, with 12 bases between them. Germline-derived CDR1 and CDR2 are SGHVS and FNYEAQ. This CDR3 contains 15 residues. The CDR3: CASSSTGLPNEKLFF. The CDR3, as DNA: TGTGCCAGCAGCTCTACAGGCCTTCCTAATGAAAAACTGTTTTTT. Complete variable domain (other parts from reference TRBV7-6 and TRBJ1-4): GAGVSQSPRYKVTKRGQDVALRCDPISGHVSLYWYRQALGQGPEFLTYFNYEAQQDKSGLPNDRFSAERPEGSISTLTIQRTEQRDSAMYRCASSSTGLPNEKLFFGSGTQLSVL.

V is TRBV10-3 and J is TRBJ1-5, with 11 bases that match TRBD1. The CDR3 covers 15 residues. J gave up 6 bases and V 0 bases, and 1 base lay outside the gene matches. Germline CDR1 and CDR2: ENHRY and SYGVKD. CDR3 in amino acids: CAISESGTGGQPQHF. The CDR3 DNA follows: TGTGCCATCAGTGAGTCGGGGACAGGGGGTCAGCCCCAGCATTTT.

This rearrangement joins TRBV19 to TRBJ1-5, with TRBD1 identical over 8 bases. V lost 7 bases and J lost 3; bases outside the gene matches: 17. The CDR3 totals 18 residues. Per germline, CDR1 LNHDA and CDR2 SQIVND (reference sequence). CDR3 in DNA: TGTGCCAGTAATCCACTCCAGGGGGCGGCGGGGAACAATCAGCCCCAGCATTTT. It codes for CASNPLQGAAGNNQPQHF.